A selection of T cell receptor beta chains follows, all from one sample in a study of cytomegalovirus exposure and HLA in healthy donors. The data were produced by immunoSEQ multiplex PCR, yet TCRdb's version contains in-frame clones alone and is incomplete. The repertoire has over 100,000 clones, roughly two thirds of them found once; the top ten carry roughly 2.4%. Material for sequencing was PBMCs. The receptor set was obtained from a woman between 25 and 40 years old in good health and CMV-seronegative. Both conserved end residues are trimmed from each CDR3. A D gene is named only where the DNA matches it firmly. Some rows have no size entry. The others give once, few or many, or a class for an expanded clone.

size: -; D: -; V: TRBV5-4; J: TRBJ1-3; CDR3: ASSEGQGLGNTIY
size: few; D: -; V: TRBV4-2; J: TRBJ1-5; CDR3: ASSPSAGEQPQH
size: -; D: TRBD1; V: TRBV2; J: TRBJ1-1; CDR3: ASKYRGLVLTEAF
size: once; D: TRBD1; V: TRBV5-6; J: TRBJ1-1; CDR3: ASSLGDRVNTEAF
size: few; D: TRBD1; V: TRBV2; J: TRBJ1-1; CDR3: ASSDETGITEAF
size: -; D: -; V: TRBV9; J: TRBJ2-3; CDR3: ASSEPGVSTDTQY
size: -; D: -; V: TRBV28; J: TRBJ1-1; CDR3: ASSGQANTEAF
size: few; D: TRBD1; V: TRBV9; J: TRBJ2-5; CDR3: ASSGRDRGQETQY
size: once; D: -; V: TRBV7-2; J: TRBJ2-7; CDR3: ASSPPDGAPQQY
size: -; D: -; V: TRBV19; J: TRBJ2-1; CDR3: ASSIGLTGREQF
size: -; D: TRBD1; V: TRBV6-5; J: TRBJ1-2; CDR3: ASSYKQGDGYT
size: few; D: -; V: TRBV27; J: TRBJ2-7; CDR3: ASSLEQGGYEQY
size: -; D: TRBD1; V: TRBV14; J: TRBJ2-3; CDR3: AIDCSPGQGMTSTDTQY
size: -; D: TRBD2; V: TRBV5-1; J: TRBJ2-7; CDR3: ASSLDSFPGTSPEQY
size: -; D: -; V: TRBV5-6; J: TRBJ2-1; CDR3: ASSRRARGSYNEQF
size: -; D: -; V: TRBV11-2; J: TRBJ2-5; CDR3: ASRATVGETQY
size: -; D: -; V: TRBV5-1; J: TRBJ1-4; CDR3: ASSLAGTTNEKLF
size: -; D: -; V: TRBV7-2; J: TRBJ2-1; CDR3: ASSLVASDYNEQF
size: -; D: TRBD2; V: TRBV28; J: TRBJ2-7; CDR3: ASSLRGRRGEQY
size: -; D: TRBD1; V: TRBV18; J: TRBJ2-5; CDR3: ASSQRTGKETQY
size: -; D: TRBD1; V: TRBV19; J: TRBJ1-1; CDR3: ASSIEGQGRTEAF
size: few; D: -; V: TRBV9; J: TRBJ2-6; CDR3: ASSPRVGISGANVLT
size: -; D: TRBD2; V: TRBV2; J: TRBJ2-3; CDR3: ASNSGTSTDTQY